Listed below are T cell receptor beta chains from one sample, sequenced in a study of T cell repertoires in cytomegalovirus infection. TCRdb recomputed calls from the reads with MiXCR, one row per CDR3 protein. The table has more than 200,000 distinct CDR3 sequences, approximately 8.3% seen once; the top ten hold approximately 15%. Sequenced: PBMCs. The receptors here all came from a human donor in good health (CMV status not recorded). Some clones in this sample may be carry-over from other donors' samples. Both conserved end residues are part of each CDR3. A D gene is named only where the DNA matches it firmly. For some rows the clone size is stated as once, few or many, or as a class when expanded; others skip it.

D gene: -
J gene: TRBJ2-1
clone size: few
V gene: TRBV19
CDR3 DNA: TGTGCCAGTAGTATGCGGGGGACAAACAATGAGCAGTTCTTC
CDR3 protein: CASSMRGTNNEQFF

D gene: TRBD1
J gene: TRBJ1-1
clone size: many
V gene: TRBV7-8
CDR3 DNA: TGTGCCAGCAGCTCCCCAGGACAGGGAAAAACTGAAGCTTTCTTT
CDR3 protein: CASSSPGQGKTEAFF

D gene: -
J gene: TRBJ1-2
clone size: many
V gene: TRBV6-1
CDR3 DNA: TGTGCCAGCATCAGAAGTTACGACGGCCCCTATGGCTACACCTTC
CDR3 protein: CASIRSYDGPYGYTF

D gene: -
J gene: TRBJ1-5
clone size: -
V gene: TRBV28
CDR3 DNA: TGTGCCAGCAGTTTAGGTGGAGCCCAGCATTTT
CDR3 protein: CASSLGGAQHF

D gene: -
J gene: TRBJ1-1
clone size: -
V gene: TRBV4-3
CDR3 DNA: TGCGCCAGCAGCCAAGATTGGGACACTGAAGCTTTCTTT
CDR3 protein: CASSQDWDTEAFF

D gene: -
J gene: TRBJ2-7
clone size: few
V gene: TRBV5-4
CDR3 DNA: TGTGCCAGCAGTACCGCGGCAACGAACTACGAGCAGTACTTC
CDR3 protein: CASSTAATNYEQYF

D gene: TRBD2
J gene: TRBJ2-3
clone size: -
V gene: TRBV20-1
CDR3 DNA: TGCAGTGCTAGAGGGCTAGCGGGGACCACAGATACGCAGTATTTT
CDR3 protein: CSARGLAGTTDTQYF

D gene: -
J gene: TRBJ2-2
clone size: many
V gene: TRBV7-2
CDR3 DNA: TGTGCCAGCAGCTTAGGGCTCCAGGGCACCGGGGAGCTGTTTTTT
CDR3 protein: CASSLGLQGTGELFF

D gene: -
J gene: TRBJ1-1
clone size: many
V gene: TRBV7-2
CDR3 DNA: TGTGCCAGCAGCTTAGACCCCGTTAGGGCTGAAGCTTTCTTT
CDR3 protein: CASSLDPVRAEAFF

D gene: TRBD1
J gene: TRBJ2-7
clone size: many
V gene: TRBV7-2
CDR3 DNA: TGTGCCAGCAGCACCGTCGGGGGAAGACAGGGGAGAGAGCAGTACTTC
CDR3 protein: CASSTVGGRQGREQYF

D gene: TRBD1
J gene: TRBJ2-1
clone size: many
V gene: TRBV7-9
CDR3 DNA: TGTGCCAGCAGCTCGGACAGGGGAGGCAATGAGCAGTTCTTC
CDR3 protein: CASSSDRGGNEQFF

D gene: -
J gene: TRBJ2-7
clone size: -
V gene: TRBV7-2
CDR3 DNA: TGTGCCAGCAGATCGTCTCTGGGGTCCGAGCAGTACTTC
CDR3 protein: CASRSSLGSEQYF

D gene: TRBD1
J gene: TRBJ2-1
clone size: -
V gene: TRBV7-9
CDR3 DNA: TGTGCCAGCAGTCCTGGGACAGCGACCTACAATGAGCAGTTCTTC
CDR3 protein: CASSPGTATYNEQFF

D gene: TRBD2
J gene: TRBJ2-1
clone size: many
V gene: TRBV7-2
CDR3 DNA: TGTGCCAGCAGCCCCCCGGGACTAGGTCTTAATGAGCAGTTCTTC
CDR3 protein: CASSPPGLGLNEQFF

D gene: TRBD1
J gene: TRBJ1-4
clone size: few
V gene: TRBV7-8
CDR3 DNA: TGTGCCAGCAGCCAAGACAGGGTTATCAAAAAACTGTTTTTT
CDR3 protein: CASSQDRVIKKLFF

D gene: TRBD1
J gene: TRBJ1-6
clone size: few
V gene: TRBV15
CDR3 DNA: TGTGCCACCAGCGAGACAGGGATCGGTAATTCACCCCTCCACTTT
CDR3 protein: CATSETGIGNSPLHF

D gene: -
J gene: TRBJ1-1
clone size: many
V gene: TRBV14
CDR3 DNA: TGTGCCAGCAGCCAAATAGACGGGTGGAAAGCTTTCTTT
CDR3 protein: CASSQIDGWKAFF

D gene: -
J gene: TRBJ1-5
clone size: few
V gene: TRBV12-5
CDR3 DNA: TGTGCTAGTGGTCCCGGGACAACTGATAGCAATCAGCCCCAGCATTTT
CDR3 protein: CASGPGTTDSNQPQHF

D gene: -
J gene: TRBJ1-4
clone size: many
V gene: TRBV2
CDR3 DNA: TGTGCCAGCCGCTCCGGCGGTAGTGAAAAACTGTTTTTT
CDR3 protein: CASRSGGSEKLFF

D gene: TRBD2
J gene: TRBJ2-3
clone size: many
V gene: TRBV7-2
CDR3 DNA: TGTGCCAGCAGCCCGCTGGGTAGCGGGGGGGCTGCAGATACGCAGTATTTT
CDR3 protein: CASSPLGSGGAADTQYF

D gene: TRBD1
J gene: TRBJ1-4
clone size: many
V gene: TRBV7-2
CDR3 DNA: TGTGCCAGCAGTCCCCCGTCAGGGGGGGGTGAAAAACTGTTTTTT
CDR3 protein: CASSPPSGGGEKLFF

D gene: TRBD1
J gene: TRBJ2-7
clone size: -
V gene: TRBV6-2/TRBV6-3
CDR3 DNA: TGTGCCAGCAGTTATGGGAGAGGGGGCGCTTTCTACGAGCAGTACTTC
CDR3 protein: CASSYGRGGAFYEQYF

D gene: TRBD1
J gene: TRBJ1-2
clone size: -
V gene: TRBV6-6
CDR3 DNA: TGTGCCATCGGGACAGGGGGCGGTGGCTACACCTTC
CDR3 protein: CAIGTGGGGYTF

D gene: -
J gene: TRBJ1-5
clone size: many
V gene: TRBV5-8
CDR3 DNA: TGTGCCAGCAGTCCCGGACGGATCAGAAATCAGCCCCAGCATTTT
CDR3 protein: CASSPGRIRNQPQHF

D gene: TRBD1
J gene: TRBJ2-1
clone size: many
V gene: TRBV7-2
CDR3 DNA: TGTGCCAGCAGCTTCCAGGGGGATACGAATGAGCAGTTCTTC
CDR3 protein: CASSFQGDTNEQFF

D gene: -
J gene: TRBJ1-1
clone size: many
V gene: TRBV3-1
CDR3 DNA: TGTGCCAGCAGCCACAACGGAAAAGGTAGAGCTTTCTTT
CDR3 protein: CASSHNGKGRAFF

D gene: TRBD1
J gene: TRBJ2-7
clone size: -
V gene: TRBV6-8
CDR3 DNA: TGTGCCAGCAGCTGGACAGGGGGCGTCTACGAGCAGTACTTC
CDR3 protein: CASSWTGGVYEQYF

D gene: -
J gene: TRBJ2-7
clone size: -
V gene: TRBV20-1
CDR3 DNA: TGCAGTGCGCGTAGGACGGGGGTTGGGTACTTC
CDR3 protein: CSARRTGVGYF

D gene: -
J gene: TRBJ1-3
clone size: -
V gene: TRBV20-1
CDR3 DNA: TGCAGTGCAATGCCGGACGGGAGCTCTGGAAACACCATATATTTT
CDR3 protein: CSAMPDGSSGNTIYF

D gene: TRBD1
J gene: TRBJ2-1
clone size: many
V gene: TRBV7-9
CDR3 DNA: TGTGCCAGCAGCTTTGGACAGGGGGGAACTGAGCAGTTCTTC
CDR3 protein: CASSFGQGGTEQFF

D gene: -
J gene: TRBJ1-5
clone size: many
V gene: TRBV7-2
CDR3 DNA: TGTGCCAGCAGCTTATTCGGGACAAGCAATCAGCCCCAGCATTTT
CDR3 protein: CASSLFGTSNQPQHF

D gene: -
J gene: TRBJ2-3
clone size: -
V gene: TRBV11-2
CDR3 DNA: TGTGCCAGCAGCTTAACTAGCCCAGATACGCAGTATTTT
CDR3 protein: CASSLTSPDTQYF

D gene: TRBD1
J gene: TRBJ2-1
clone size: few
V gene: TRBV6-2/TRBV6-3
CDR3 DNA: TGTGCCAGCAGTTCCAACCCGGGACAGGGGGCGAGGAATGAGCAGTTCTTC
CDR3 protein: CASSSNPGQGARNEQFF

D gene: -
J gene: TRBJ2-3
clone size: many
V gene: TRBV20-1
CDR3 DNA: TGCAGTGCTCCTTCATACAACACAGATACGCAGTATTTT
CDR3 protein: CSAPSYNTDTQYF

D gene: TRBD1
J gene: TRBJ1-2
clone size: many
V gene: TRBV7-2
CDR3 DNA: TGTGCCAGCAGCTTAGACAGGGGGCTTGGTTATGGCTACACCTTC
CDR3 protein: CASSLDRGLGYGYTF

D gene: -
J gene: TRBJ2-3
clone size: many
V gene: TRBV6-5
CDR3 DNA: TGTGCCAGCAGTTACGGGCCAGGTCGCACAGATACGCAGTATTTT
CDR3 protein: CASSYGPGRTDTQYF

D gene: -
J gene: TRBJ1-1
clone size: -
V gene: TRBV6-2/TRBV6-3
CDR3 DNA: TGTGCCAGCAGTTCACGGACGGGCGGCGCTGAAGCTTTCTTT
CDR3 protein: CASSSRTGGAEAFF

D gene: -
J gene: TRBJ2-6
clone size: many
V gene: TRBV7-8
CDR3 DNA: TGTGCCAGCAGCTCGAGTTCAGGGGCCAACGTCCTGACTTTC
CDR3 protein: CASSSSSGANVLTF

D gene: -
J gene: TRBJ2-5
clone size: many
V gene: TRBV7-2
CDR3 DNA: TGTGCCAGCAAAAGGGACTTCACGGGAGAGACCCAGTACTTC
CDR3 protein: CASKRDFTGETQYF

D gene: TRBD1
J gene: TRBJ1-5
clone size: many
V gene: TRBV7-8
CDR3 DNA: TGTGCCAGCAGCGCCCGGGACAGGGGCAATCAGCCCCAGCATTTT
CDR3 protein: CASSARDRGNQPQHF

D gene: -
J gene: TRBJ1-3
clone size: many
V gene: TRBV7-2
CDR3 DNA: TGTGCCAGCAGCTTAGGGCACTCTGGAAACACCATATATTTT
CDR3 protein: CASSLGHSGNTIYF

D gene: -
J gene: TRBJ1-2
clone size: few
V gene: TRBV30
CDR3 DNA: TGTGCCTGGAGTGTTGCTCCACCCCGAACTAACTATGGCTACACCTTC
CDR3 protein: CAWSVAPPRTNYGYTF

D gene: TRBD1
J gene: TRBJ1-5
clone size: few
V gene: TRBV5-6
CDR3 DNA: TGTGCCAGCAGTTCCATACAGGGGGCAATCAATCAGCCCCAGCATTTT
CDR3 protein: CASSSIQGAINQPQHF

D gene: -
J gene: TRBJ2-5
clone size: few
V gene: TRBV7-9
CDR3 DNA: TGTGCCAGCAGCGTTTGGGAGACCCAGTACTTC
CDR3 protein: CASSVWETQYF

D gene: -
J gene: TRBJ2-3
clone size: few
V gene: TRBV11-2
CDR3 DNA: TGTGCCAGCAGAGGCCGGGATACGCAGTATTTT
CDR3 protein: CASRGRDTQYF

D gene: TRBD2
J gene: TRBJ2-7
clone size: many
V gene: TRBV7-2
CDR3 DNA: TGTGCCAGCGCCCCTCGCGGGAGCGGGAGCCACGAGCAGTACTTC
CDR3 protein: CASAPRGSGSHEQYF

D gene: TRBD1
J gene: TRBJ1-2
clone size: many
V gene: TRBV7-2
CDR3 DNA: TGTGCCAGCAGCTTAGGGAACAGGGGTGGGAACTATGGCTACACCTTC
CDR3 protein: CASSLGNRGGNYGYTF

D gene: -
J gene: TRBJ1-1
clone size: many
V gene: TRBV5-6
CDR3 DNA: TGTGCCAGCAGCTTCGGGGTGGCTGACACTGAAGCTTTCTTT
CDR3 protein: CASSFGVADTEAFF

D gene: -
J gene: TRBJ2-3
clone size: many
V gene: TRBV7-2
CDR3 DNA: TGTGCCAGCAGCTTATCTCGGGGAGCAGATACGCAGTATTTT
CDR3 protein: CASSLSRGADTQYF

D gene: -
J gene: TRBJ2-5
clone size: -
V gene: TRBV29-1
CDR3 DNA: TGCAGCCTTACCGAGGGAGAGACCCAGTACTTC
CDR3 protein: CSLTEGETQYF

D gene: TRBD1
J gene: TRBJ2-1
clone size: -
V gene: TRBV19
CDR3 DNA: TGTGCCAGTAGTCCCCGGGACAGGCTATACAATGAGCAGTTCTTC
CDR3 protein: CASSPRDRLYNEQFF

D gene: -
J gene: TRBJ1-1
clone size: many
V gene: TRBV20-1
CDR3 DNA: TGCAGTGCTAGAGAAAGAGGACTGCTGAACACTGAAGCTTTCTTT
CDR3 protein: CSARERGLLNTEAFF

D gene: TRBD1
J gene: TRBJ2-1
clone size: many
V gene: TRBV6-6
CDR3 DNA: TGTGCCAGCAGTCGTGGACAGGTGAGGGCCAATGAGCAGTTCTTC
CDR3 protein: CASSRGQVRANEQFF